This T cell receptor (beta chain) was obtained from a study of shared clonotypes between healthy human individuals. The wider study: Researchers drew samples from a couple of women and a few men aged 18 to 49. Findings of the study overall: Sorted-subset sequencing, rarefaction showed, was incomplete despite large depth.

Germline V CDR1 and CDR2: LGHNA, YSLEER. There are 16 residues in the CDR3. The trim removed 0 bases at V and 6 bases at J, leaving 8 bases unmatched. This clone was counted many times. Its cognate antigen is unknown. Genomic DNA of every subset was divided equally among multiple immunoSEQ plates. Some clones are missing from TCRdb's copy, which holds only in-frame ones; the method was immunoSEQ multiplex PCR. The table shows about 95,000 clones, with 67% occurring only once. Material: memory CD8+ T cells sorted from blood. Documented subset: CD45RO+ cells pooled with CCR7-negative TemRA cells. The chain joins TRBV4-3 to TRBJ2-7; 10 bases agree with TRBD1. This clonotype originated in a man aged 30 to 39 in good health. For the CDR3, the DNA is TGCGCCAGCAGCCAAGACTCCGGGACAGGGGAAGGCGAGCAGTACTTC. Translating it yields CASSQDSGTGEGEQYF.